Following are 6 T cell receptor beta chains from one sample sequenced in a study of response to subunit inactivated influenza vaccine. TCRdb re-derived calls from the RT-PCR reads in MiXCR, one entry per CDR3 protein. The sample yields 530,000 or so distinct CDR3 sequences, about 25% seen once. The sequences come from CD4+ T cells sorted from PBMCs, collected roughly 5 days after vaccination. The receptors originated from a man between 50 and 59 years old who received an inactivated influenza vaccine.

The chain links TRBV12-3 or TRBV12-4 to TRBJ2-5; D gene ambiguous. The CDR3 has 15 residues. V lost 2 bases, J lost 0 bases, and 10 bases lay in between. DNA for the CDR3: TGTGCCAGCAGTTTATTCAGGACCAACCAAGAGACCCAGTACTTC. Residues: CASSLFRTNQETQYF.

The chain combines TRBV5-1 with TRBJ2-5; TRBD2 matches at 9 bases. Per the germline V gene, CDR1 is SGHRS and CDR2 is YFSETQ. The CDR3 totals 16 residues. J gave up 2 bases and V 1 base, and 6 bases lay outside the gene matches. CDR3 in DNA: TGCGCCAGCAGCTTGACAGCGGGAGGAAGTCAAGAGACCCAGTACTTC. Translating it yields CASSLTAGGSQETQYF.

This clonotype was observed a few times. The chain is built from TRBV5-5 and TRBJ2-2; no firm D call. The CDR3 sequence is 14 residues long. The V gene lost 5 bases and the J gene lost 0 bases, with 8 bases spanning the gap. CDR1 and CDR2 from the germline V gene are SGHKS and YYEKEE (reference sequence). The CDR3 reads CASSFRPNTGELFF. For the CDR3, the DNA is TGTGCCAGCAGTTTCAGGCCGAACACCGGGGAGCTGTTTTTT. The variable domain in full, with the rest retrieved from reference TRBV5-5 and TRBJ2-2, is DAGVTQSPTHLIKTRGQQVTLRCSPISGHKSVSWYQQVLGQGPQFIFQYYEKEERGRGNFPDRFSARQFPNYSSELNVNALLLGDSALYLCASSFRPNTGELFFGEGSRLTVL.

Only a few counts were recorded for this clonotype. The gene calls are TRBV11-2 and TRBJ2-7; no firm D call. This CDR3 has 13 amino acids. The V end lost 6 bases, the J end lost 4 bases, and 13 bases lay between the germline ends. CDR1 is SGHAT, CDR2 FQNNGV, per germline. The CDR3 nucleotides read TGTGCCAGCAGTCATGGGGATCTTTACGAGCAGTACTTC. This encodes CASSHGDLYEQYF.

This clonotype showed up just a few times. The rearrangement links TRBV20-1 to TRBJ1-2, with TRBD1 matching over 7 bases. V lost 0 bases to trimming and J lost 8 bases; unmatched junction nucleotides: 6. The CDR3 spans 13 residues. Germline V lookup: CDR1 DFQATT, CDR2 SNEGSKA (reference sequence). CDR3 amino acids: CSARDGTEWGYTF. The CDR3 region has the DNA TGCAGTGCTAGAGATGGGACAGAGTGGGGCTACACCTTC.

This clonotype was counted a few times. The rearrangement uses TRBV12-3 or TRBV12-4 and TRBJ1-2, with a weak D call TRBD1 (6 bases). With 6 bases removed from V and 8 bases from J, the gap between germline ends came to 19 bases. CDR3 length: 14 residues. CDR3 sequence (DNA): TGTGCCAGCAGCAACACAGGGTCCCCCAACGGCTACACCTTC. Translating it yields CASSNTGSPNGYTF.